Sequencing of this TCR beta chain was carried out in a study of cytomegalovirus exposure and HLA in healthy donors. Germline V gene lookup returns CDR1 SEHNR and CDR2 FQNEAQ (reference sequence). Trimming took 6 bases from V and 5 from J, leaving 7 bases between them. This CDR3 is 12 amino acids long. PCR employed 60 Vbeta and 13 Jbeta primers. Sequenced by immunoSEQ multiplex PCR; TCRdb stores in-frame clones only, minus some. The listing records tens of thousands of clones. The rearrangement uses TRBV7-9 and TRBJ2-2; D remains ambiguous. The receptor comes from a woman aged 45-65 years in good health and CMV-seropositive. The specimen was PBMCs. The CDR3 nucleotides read TGTGCCAGCAGTCCTAGGACCGGGGAGCTGTTTTTT. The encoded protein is CASSPRTGELFF.